This TCR beta chain came from a study of cytotoxic CD8 clonotypes in ibrutinib-treated CLL. On the study more broadly: Averaging across samples gave roughly 280,000 productive templates and roughly 88,000 productive rearrangements.

The table lists this clone with a few counts. Method: immunoSEQ multiplex PCR; TCRdb's copy keeps in-frame clones and lacks some. The profile covers approximately 190,000 clones, with about three quarters appearing a single time and roughly 5.8% taken by the ten largest. Germline CDR1 is LNHNV and CDR2 is YYDKDF (reference sequence). Trimming cost V 3 bases and J 8 bases, with 10 bases left between them. The CDR3 extends over 13 amino acids. The clonotype comes from a human donor with chronic lymphocytic leukemia. Sequences were derived from PBMCs, sampled after 12 months of ibrutinib treatment. The rearrangement joins TRBV15 to TRBJ1-4; D gene uncertain. CDR3 DNA: TGTGCCACCAGCAGGTCTCAAGGAGAAAAACTGTTTTTT. Translating gives CATSRSQGEKLFF.